Listed below are T cell receptor beta chains from one sample, sequenced in a study of T cells in Graves' hyperthyroidism and ophthalmopathy. One entry per CDR3 protein, called by TCRdb with MiXCR from the multiplex PCR reads. Of roughly 630,000 distinct CDR3 sequences in the sample, around 14% were seen once. The sequencing sample was made of blood. The receptors were gathered from a woman in her 30s with Graves' hyperthyroidism. CDR3s include the opening cysteine and the closing phenylalanine or tryptophan. The D gene is left open where the match is weak. Size tells how often a clone was seen (once, few, many) or the class of an expanded clone, and some rows leave it out.

v_gene	abundance	d_gene	j_gene	CDR3nt	CDR3aa
TRBV4-1	.	.	TRBJ1-2	TGCGCCAGCAGCCAAGGGAACGATAACTATGGCTACACCTTC	CASSQGNDNYGYTF
TRBV2	many	TRBD2	TRBJ2-7	TGTGCCAGCAGTGGTGGAGCGGGACGCTACGAGCAGTACTTC	CASSGGAGRYEQYF
TRBV7-2	many	.	TRBJ2-7	TGTGCCAGCAGCTGGGGACACTTCTACGAGCAGTACTTC	CASSWGHFYEQYF
TRBV29-1	.	.	TRBJ1-3	TGCAGCGTTGTCGTCGGGCAGGGGACAAACACCATATATTTT	CSVVVGQGTNTIYF
TRBV20-1	many	.	TRBJ2-7	TGCAGTGCGCCGACCCCTCGCGAGCAGTACTTC	CSAPTPREQYF
TRBV4-3	many	TRBD2	TRBJ2-7	TGCGCCAGCAGCGTAGCGGGAGTAGAAGAGCAGTACTTC	CASSVAGVEEQYF
TRBV27	.	TRBD2	TRBJ2-7	TGTGCCAGCAGTCGGACTAGTTGGGGGAGCGAGCAGTACTTC	CASSRTSWGSEQYF
TRBV29-1	.	TRBD1	TRBJ2-2	TGCAGCGTTGAACGGGACAGGGGCACCGGGGAGCTGTTTTTT	CSVERDRGTGELFF
TRBV28	many	.	TRBJ2-7	TGTGCCAGCAGTGCACGGGGGACGCAGTACTTC	CASSARGTQYF
TRBV7-2	many	.	TRBJ1-2	TGTGCCAGCAGCTTAGCAGACGGATCTAACTATGGCTACACCTTC	CASSLADGSNYGYTF
TRBV7-9	many	.	TRBJ1-1	TGTGCCAGCAGCCCGGCCCTTCGACAGGACCAAGAAGCTTTCTTT	CASSPALRQDQEAFF
TRBV20-1	many	.	TRBJ2-3	TGCAGTGCTAGAGATCACCGAGGCACAGATACGCAGTATTTT	CSARDHRGTDTQYF
TRBV12-3/TRBV12-4	many	TRBD1	TRBJ2-7	TGTGCCAGCAGTTTAGAGACAGGGCTAGGCTACGAGCAGTACTTC	CASSLETGLGYEQYF
TRBV6-1	few	TRBD2	TRBJ2-2	TGTGCCAGCAGTACAGGACTAGCGGGAGTCGTACGGGAGCTGTTTTTT	CASSTGLAGVVRELFF
TRBV27	many	.	TRBJ2-5	TGTGCCAGCAGCGTCAGGGGGGAGGCCCCCCAAGAGACCCAGTACTTC	CASSVRGEAPQETQYF
TRBV7-9	many	.	TRBJ2-5	TGTGCCAGCAGCTCAAAACGACTCGCACGGGAGACCCAGTACTTC	CASSSKRLARETQYF
TRBV25-1	.	TRBD2	TRBJ2-2	TGTGCCAGCAGTGAACCTAGCGGGAGCAACACCGGGGAGCCGTTTTTT	CASSEPSGSNTGEPFF
TRBV20-1	many	.	TRBJ1-1	TGCAGTGCTAGGGACGGGGGGATGAACACTGAAGCTTTCTTT	CSARDGGMNTEAFF
TRBV20-1	.	.	TRBJ1-5	TGCAGTGCTCGACAGGCAGCCAATCAGCCCCAGCATTTT	CSARQAANQPQHF
TRBV5-6	.	.	TRBJ1-4	TGTGCCAGCAGCTTGTCGTGGCTGGGGTCCCTAAATGAAAAACTGTTTTTT	CASSLSWLGSLNEKLFF
TRBV28	many	.	TRBJ1-5	TGTGCCAGCAGTATTATTTCCCTTTTTAGCAATCAGCCCCAGCATTTT	CASSIISLFSNQPQHF
TRBV10-2	many	.	TRBJ2-1	TGCGCCAGCAGTGTTGCTGCCTACAATGAGCAGTTCTTC	CASSVAAYNEQFF
TRBV7-9	few	.	TRBJ2-1	TGTGCCAGCAGCTTAGCCGGGCTAGACTACAATGAGCAGTTCTTC	CASSLAGLDYNEQFF